This T cell receptor (beta chain) was recovered during a study of blood T cell repertoires in COVID-19. Background on the study: Acute and convalescent COVID-19 samples came from the United States, Italy and Spain. PBMCs, B-cell-depleted T cells, or T cells were the source of the cDNA or gDNA that made up the material.

As handled by the study authors: Using reference gene primer amplification, nucleated cell counts were estimated. Assay: immunoSEQ multiplex PCR; the TCRdb copy retains only in-frame clones and omits some. Clone size and the V and J calls come from that table; the DNA yielded D and trimming. The table includes over 150,000 clones, around 85% detected once. V shed 6 bases and J 2 bases; nucleotides not matched to a gene: 3. CDR3 size: 13 residues. Germline V CDR1 and CDR2: MDHEN, SYDVKM. The sample was peripheral blood. The V gene is TRBV28, the J gene TRBJ2-7; 8 bases line up with TRBD1. The sequence was obtained from a woman aged 60-70 years with acute or convalescent COVID-19. The CDR3 region is CASSRGQAYEQYV. In nucleotides, the CDR3 is TGTGCCAGCAGCCGGGGACAGGCCTACGAGCAGTACGTC.